The next 7 T cell receptor beta chains were all read from a single sample in a study of cytomegalovirus exposure and HLA in healthy donors. PCR involved 60 Vbeta and 13 Jbeta primers. The table came from immunoSEQ multiplex PCR; TCRdb's copy has only in-frame clones and leaves some out. The sample lists more than 90,000 clones, 78% occurring once. Source material: PBMCs. The receptors originated from a woman aged 60-75 years in good health and CMV-seronegative.

The chain employs TRBV7-2 and TRBJ1-5; 7 bases match TRBD1. Germline CDR1 reads SGHTA; CDR2 reads FQGNSA. Germline trimming cut 5 bases from V and 4 bases from J; bases unmatched to any gene: 8. The CDR3 consists of 15 residues. The CDR3 DNA is TGTGCCAGCAGCCAGGGGGGACGATGGAATCAGCCCCAGCATTTT. Amino acids: CASSQGGRWNQPQHF.

The rearrangement links TRBV18 to TRBJ2-5; possible D gene TRBD1, 5 bases. Trimming stripped 2 bases from V and 5 bases from J, with 12 bases between. Germline V gene lookup returns CDR1 KGHSH and CDR2 LQKENI. This CDR3 comprises 14 residues. CDR3 sequence: CASSPRPPGETQYF. CDR3 DNA: TGTGCCAGCTCACCAAGACCCCCAGGGGAGACCCAGTACTTC.

The chain links TRBV6-1 to TRBJ1-6; 7 bases are a match to TRBD1. The CDR3 has 14 residues. J gave up 12 bases and V 3 bases, and 8 bases lay outside the gene matches. Germline V gene lookup returns CDR1 MNHNS and CDR2 SASEGT. This CDR3 is CASSEDRSSGPLHF. CDR3 DNA: TGTGCCAGCAGTGAGGACAGGTCCAGCGGACCCCTCCACTTT.

The gene calls are TRBV7-2 and TRBJ1-1; weak D call: TRBD1 (5 bases). The germline V gene has CDR1 SGHTA and CDR2 FQGNSA. The ends were cut back, 1 base at V and 4 bases at J, with 13 bases in the middle. The CDR3 has 15 residues. For the CDR3, the DNA is TGTGCCAGCAGCTTAGTATCGGGGGGTCTCACTGAAGCTTTCTTT. Its translation: CASSLVSGGLTEAFF.

The chain uses TRBV5-3 and TRBJ2-3; maybe TRBD2 (6 bases). TRBV5-3 is labeled an ORF, and its function is uncertain. The CDR3 covers 17 residues. V was clipped by 6 bases and J by 2 bases, with 22 bases between them. The CDR3 sequence is CARTVPRPGLITDTQYF. For the CDR3, the DNA is TGTGCCAGAACCGTACCCCGACCGGGACTGATCACAGATACGCAGTATTTT.

The chain couples TRBV19 to TRBJ2-5; TRBD1 matches at 9 bases. The CDR3 has 15 amino acids. Germline trimming cut 3 bases from V and 3 bases from J; bases unmatched to any gene: 5. The germline gives CDR1 LNHDA, CDR2 SQIVND (reference sequence). The CDR3: CASSMVGQGKETQYF. The CDR3 nucleotides read TGTGCCAGTAGTATGGTCGGACAGGGGAAAGAGACCCAGTACTTC.

The V and J genes are TRBV4-1 and TRBJ2-7; D is possibly TRBD2 (5 bases). The CDR3 sequence is 12 residues long. V lost 3 bases and J 7 bases, leaving 10 bases between the germline ends. The V gene's germline CDR1 is MGHRA and CDR2 YSYEKL. The CDR3 DNA is TGCGCCAGCAGCCAGGGAGATACTGAGCAGTACTTC. Its protein is CASSQGDTEQYF.